These 24 T cell receptor beta chains came from one sample sequenced in a study of shared clonotypes between healthy human individuals. Clones were sequenced by immunoSEQ multiplex PCR, and TCRdb holds only the in-frame ones, with some missing. In the table there are 2,500,000 or so clones, about nine tenths of which are singletons. Sequenced sample: naive CD4+ T cells from PBMCs. Subset here: CD45RA+ positively selected. These receptors came from a man between 18 and 29 years old in good health. Some clones in this sample may be carry-over from other donors' samples.

V usage is TRBV6-5 and J usage is TRBJ1-4; 12 bases align to TRBD1. The V gene's germline CDR1 is MNHEY and CDR2 SVGAGI. The CDR3 extends over 15 amino acids. After removal of 7 bases from V and 6 bases from J, the junction contained 6 bases not matched to a gene. CDR3 residues: CASTGGTGGYEKLFF. The CDR3 DNA is TGTGCCAGCACCGGTGGGACAGGGGGCTATGAAAAACTGTTTTTT.

This chain links TRBV10-3 with TRBJ2-7; 11 nucleotides agree with TRBD2. The CDR3 sequence is 16 residues long. V lost 0 bases, J lost 4 bases, and 5 bases stayed unmatched. Germline values: CDR1 ENHRY, CDR2 SYGVKD. The CDR3 DNA follows: TGTGCCATCAGTGAGTCGGGGACTAGCGGTTCGTACGAGCAGTACTTC. It codes for CAISESGTSGSYEQYF.

This clone was seen only once. This chain uses TRBV28 with TRBJ2-6; TRBD2 matches 7 bases. CDR1 is MDHEN and CDR2 is SYDVKM in the germline V gene. The CDR3 spans 18 residues. The ends lost 3 bases at V and 0 bases at J; junction bases unmatched: 8. The CDR3 nucleotides are TGTGCCAGCAGTTTGGAGCTAGCGGATTACTCTGGGGCCAACGTCCTGACTTTC. Encoded protein: CASSLELADYSGANVLTF.

The rearrangement joins TRBV6-5 to TRBJ2-7; D unresolved. CDR1 is MNHEY and CDR2 is SVGAGI in the germline V gene. This CDR3 is built from 13 residues. The V and J ends lost 6 bases and 1 base respectively, with 10 bases between them. The CDR3 nucleotides are TGTGCCAGCAGCACCGACGGGTCCTACGAGCAGTACTTC. Translating gives CASSTDGSYEQYF.

This clone appeared a single time. The chain uses TRBV4-1 and TRBJ1-2, with a weak D call TRBD1 (5 bases). The CDR3 sequence is 17 residues long. V lost 0 bases to trimming and J lost 2 bases, with 16 bases between them. The germline gives CDR1 MGHRA, CDR2 YSYEKL. In nucleotides, the CDR3 is TGCGCCAGCAGCCAAGAGGCCCCGGGACGGGGGAACTATGGCTACACCTTC. Amino acid sequence: CASSQEAPGRGNYGYTF.

This sequence joins TRBV12-5 and TRBJ2-2; D possibly corresponds to TRBD2 (5 bases). The CDR3 is made up of 15 amino acids. V was cut by 1 base and J by 4 bases, with 10 bases left in between. CDR1 is LGHNT, CDR2 FRNRAP, per germline. The CDR3 region is CASGLGGEGTGELFF. The CDR3, as DNA: TGTGCTAGTGGTTTGGGCGGTGAGGGCACCGGGGAGCTGTTTTTT.

The V call is TRBV18, the J call TRBJ1-1; D is perhaps TRBD1 (5 bases). The CDR3 loop spans 15 amino acids. Germline V gene data show CDR1 as KGHSH and CDR2 as LQKENI. V dropped 1 base and J dropped 0 bases, with 9 bases sitting between them. CDR3 nucleotides: TGTGCCAGCTCACCACAGGGACGGTTGAACACTGAAGCTTTCTTT. Translating it yields CASSPQGRLNTEAFF.

This chain uses TRBV7-2 with TRBJ2-6; a weak D match, TRBD1 (7 bases). Germline V lookup: CDR1 SGHTA, CDR2 FQGNSA. The V gene lost 4 bases and the J gene lost 12 bases, with 16 bases spanning the gap. This CDR3 is built from 14 residues. CDR3 coding DNA: TGTGCCAGCAGCTCACAGGGGTTCGGGGGCGTCCTGACTTTC. Encoded protein: CASSSQGFGGVLTF.

The chain has TRBV10-2 and TRBJ2-2; TRBD2 matches at 12 bases. The CDR3 runs to 18 residues. V lost 5 bases, J lost 6 bases, and 13 bases stayed unmatched. CDR1 is WSHSY and CDR2 is SAAADI in the germline V gene. The CDR3 sequence is CASSNLLPSGRASGELFF. Written as DNA, the CDR3 is TGCGCCAGCAGTAACCTTCTTCCTAGCGGGAGGGCCTCCGGGGAGCTGTTTTTT.

The gene calls are TRBV29-1 and TRBJ1-1, with D tentatively TRBD1 (5 bases). V lost 5 bases and J 7 bases, leaving 11 bases between the germline ends. CDR1 is SQVTM, CDR2 ANQGSEA, per germline. CDR3 size: 11 residues. CDR3: CSVTTGLEAFF. The CDR3 DNA sequence: TGCAGCGTTACAACAGGACTTGAAGCTTTCTTT.

In its sample, this clone was seen once. The chain is built from TRBV19 and TRBJ2-7; 8 bases line up with TRBD1. CDR3 length: 15 residues. V trimming: 4 bases; J trimming: 3 bases; junction bases outside the gene matches: 8. CDR1 is LNHDA and CDR2 is SQIVND in the germline V gene (reference sequence). The CDR3 DNA is TGTGCCAGTAGTACCCGACAGGGGCTCCACTACGAGCAGTACTTC. Its translation is CASSTRQGLHYEQYF.

V gene TRBV7-2 combines with J gene TRBJ2-7; TRBD2 is a possible D gene (6 bases). The length of the CDR3 is 16 residues. The germline gives CDR1 SGHTA, CDR2 FQGNSA. The V end lost 3 bases, the J end lost 3 bases, and 18 bases lay between the germline ends. CDR3 sequence reads: CASSFGRAAGFYEQYF. DNA of the CDR3: TGTGCCAGCAGCTTTGGACGGGCGGCGGGGTTCTACGAGCAGTACTTC.

The rearrangement links TRBV28 to TRBJ2-1; 7 bases map to TRBD2. The CDR3 has 12 residues. V lost 6 bases to trimming and J lost 10 bases; unmatched junction nucleotides: 6. From germline, CDR1 is MDHEN and CDR2 SYDVKM. The CDR3 DNA sequence: TGTGCCAGCAGGAGGGGAGCGGGGGAGCAGTTCTTC. The encoded protein is CASRRGAGEQFF.

This chain uses TRBV7-9 with TRBJ2-5, with 7 bases that match TRBD2. Germline CDR1 SEHNR, CDR2 FQNEAQ (reference sequence). This CDR3 region has 16 residues. V was pared by 0 bases and J by 1 base, with 5 bases of the junction left unmatched. The CDR3 region is CASSLAGLAVQETQYF. Here the CDR3 DNA reads TGTGCCAGCAGCTTAGCGGGTCTAGCGGTCCAAGAGACCCAGTACTTC. The full variable domain, in which reference TRBV7-9 and TRBJ2-5 provide the parts outside the CDR3, is DTGVSQNPRHKITKRGQNVTFRCDPISEHNRLYWYRQTLGQGPEFLTYFQNEAQLEKSRLLSDRFSAERPKGSFSTLEIQRTEQGDSAMYLCASSLAGLAVQETQYFGPGTRLLVL.

This clone was observed a single time. The chain employs TRBV7-9 and TRBJ2-1; possibly TRBD2 for D (5 bases). Germline V gives CDR1 SEHNR, CDR2 FQNEAQ (reference sequence). V was trimmed by 7 bases and J by 10 bases, leaving 11 bases between them. The CDR3 loop spans 11 amino acids. The CDR3 loop is CASTSLAEQFF. The CDR3 bases are TGTGCCAGCACCTCTTTAGCGGAGCAGTTCTTC.

The V gene is TRBV29-1, the J gene TRBJ2-1; 12 nucleotides line up with TRBD2. Trimming cost V 7 bases and J 6 bases; bases outside gene matches: 10. This CDR3 comprises 15 residues. Germline V CDR1 and CDR2: SQVTM, ANQGSEA. The CDR3 nucleotides are TGCAGCGCTATGACTAGCGGGAGAAGCGGCAATGAGCAGTTCTTC. Translating it yields CSAMTSGRSGNEQFF.

This sequence joins TRBV2 and TRBJ2-7; 12 bases agree with TRBD1. CDR1 is SNHLY and CDR2 is FYNNEI in the germline V gene. The CDR3 is 15 residues long. With V trimmed by 6 bases and J by 5 bases, 8 bases remained unmatched. For the CDR3, the DNA is TGTGCCAGCAGCGGGGGACAGGGGGCTTATAACGAGCAGTACTTC. This gives the protein CASSGGQGAYNEQYF.

The rearrangement links TRBV5-1 to TRBJ2-2; 9 nucleotides line up with TRBD2. The CDR3 has 14 residues. J lost 7 bases, V lost 4 bases, and 5 bases had no gene match. Germline CDR1 and CDR2: SGHRS and YFSETQ. This CDR3 reads CASSTLAGNGELFF. The CDR3 DNA reads TGCGCCAGCAGCACACTAGCGGGTAACGGGGAGCTGTTTTTT.

V and J are TRBV5-1 and TRBJ2-2; possibly TRBD1 or TRBD2 for D (5 bases each). The CDR3 is 15 amino acids. V gave up 4 bases and J gave up 2 bases, with 12 bases separating them. Germline lookup yields CDR1 SGHRS and CDR2 YFSETQ. CDR3 region: CASSAWDRNTGELFF. The DNA for the CDR3 is TGCGCCAGCAGCGCATGGGACCGAAACACCGGGGAGCTGTTTTTT.

The chain carries TRBV2 and TRBJ2-7; TRBD1 is a possible D gene (6 bases). CDR1 is SNHLY and CDR2 is FYNNEI in the germline V gene. The CDR3 has 12 residues. Trimming shortened V by 5 bases and J by 7 bases, and 12 bases separated the two germline ends. CDR3 loop: CASSPQGWEQYF. The DNA for the CDR3 is TGTGCCAGCAGTCCGCAGGGGTGGGAGCAGTACTTC.

The chain couples TRBV7-9 to TRBJ2-5; the D call may be TRBD1 or TRBD2 (6 bases each). In germline, CDR1 is SEHNR, CDR2 FQNEAQ (reference sequence). V was shortened by 0 bases and J by 1 base, with 9 bases between the two germline ends. This CDR3 region has 15 residues. CDR3 coding DNA: TGTGCCAGCAGCTTAGCGCCGGGGGCCCAAGAGACCCAGTACTTC. Encoded protein: CASSLAPGAQETQYF.

The CDR3 nucleotides read TGTGCCAGCCAAGCTATGACAGGGGGCACAGATACGCAGTATTTT. It specifies CASQAMTGGTDTQYF. The V and J genes are TRBV11-2 and TRBJ2-3; TRBD1 agrees at 8 bases. The CDR3 covers 15 residues. V was pared by 8 bases and J by 1 base, with 8 bases of the junction left unmatched. The germline V gene encodes CDR1 SGHAT and CDR2 FQNNGV.

The V gene is TRBV6-6, the J gene TRBJ2-7, with D perhaps matching TRBD1 or TRBD2 (5 bases each). Trimming took 0 bases from V and 6 from J, leaving 9 bases between them. The germline gives CDR1 MNHNY, CDR2 SVGAGI (reference sequence). The CDR3 spans 13 residues. CDR3 DNA sequence: TGTGCCAGCAGTTACTCAATTGGGGGCGAGCAGTACTTC. It translates to CASSYSIGGEQYF.

The chain employs TRBV14 and TRBJ2-7; 12 bases are shared with TRBD1. The CDR3 is made up of 17 amino acids. Looked up from germline, CDR1 is SGHDN and CDR2 is FVKESK. V lost 2 bases and J lost 5; bases outside the gene matches: 10. The CDR3 spells CASSQPAPGQGAHEQYF. The CDR3 DNA sequence: TGTGCCAGCAGCCAACCAGCCCCGGGACAGGGGGCCCACGAGCAGTACTTC.